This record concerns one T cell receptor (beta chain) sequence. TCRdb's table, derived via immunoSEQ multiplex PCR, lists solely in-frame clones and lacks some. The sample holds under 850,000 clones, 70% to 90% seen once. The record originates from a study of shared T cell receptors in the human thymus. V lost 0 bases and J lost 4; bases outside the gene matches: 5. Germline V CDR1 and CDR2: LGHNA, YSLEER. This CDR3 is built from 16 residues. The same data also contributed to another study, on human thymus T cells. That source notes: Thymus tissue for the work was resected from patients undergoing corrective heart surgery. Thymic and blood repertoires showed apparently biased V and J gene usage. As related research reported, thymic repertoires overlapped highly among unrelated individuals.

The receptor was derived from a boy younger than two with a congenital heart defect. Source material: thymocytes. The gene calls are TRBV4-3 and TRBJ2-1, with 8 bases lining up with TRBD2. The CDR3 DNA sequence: TGCGCCAGCAGCCAAGATCCTAGCGGGCCATACAATGAGCAGTTCTTC. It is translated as CASSQDPSGPYNEQFF.